The rows below give T cell receptor beta chains drawn from one sample of a study of control samples from healthy donors and cancer patients. Clones were sequenced by immunoSEQ multiplex PCR, and TCRdb holds only the in-frame ones, with some missing. The table shows 130,000 or so clones, with 88% occurring only once. Sequenced sample: blood. The origin of the receptors is a man aged 45-65 years in good health. CDR3s include the opening cysteine and the closing phenylalanine or tryptophan. A D gene is named only where the DNA matches it firmly. A clone size is listed for some rows: how often the clone was seen (once, few, many), or a class if it is expanded.

D gene	V gene	clone size	J gene	CDR3 DNA	CDR3 protein
TRBD2	TRBV5-5	NA	TRBJ2-7	TGTGCCAGCAGCTTGCTGGGGACTAGCGGGGGCTCTGCCTACGAGCAGTACTTC	CASSLLGTSGGSAYEQYF
NA	TRBV5-5	NA	TRBJ2-1	TGTGCCAGCAGCGGGATGGACTCCTCCTACAATGAGCAGTTCTTC	CASSGMDSSYNEQFF
TRBD2	TRBV9	once	TRBJ2-1	TGTGCCAGCAGCGTAAATCCGGGGGGACCGTTCTACAATGAGCAGTTCTTC	CASSVNPGGPFYNEQFF
NA	TRBV6-5	NA	TRBJ2-5	TGTGCCAGCAAGACAGCCAAAGAGACCCAGTACTTC	CASKTAKETQYF
NA	TRBV18	NA	TRBJ2-5	TGTGCCAGCTCACCCTGGGATGTAGGGACCCAGTACTTC	CASSPWDVGTQYF
NA	TRBV18	NA	TRBJ2-2	TGTGCCAGCTCGGGCGCCACCGGGGGCACCGGGGAGCTGTTTTTT	CASSGATGGTGELFF
TRBD2	TRBV7-2	few	TRBJ2-1	TGTGCCAGCAAGAGCGGGGGGGGCTACAATGAGCAGTTCTTC	CASKSGGGYNEQFF
NA	TRBV29-1	NA	TRBJ1-2	TGCAGCGCCTGGACACACAGCTTGGGCTATGGCTACACCTTC	CSAWTHSLGYGYTF
NA	TRBV28	NA	TRBJ1-1	TGTGCCAGCAAAGGGAGCAAGAACACTGAAGCTTTCTTT	CASKGSKNTEAFF
NA	TRBV20-1	NA	TRBJ2-7	TGCAGTGCTAGAGATCTGGGGGAGCAGTACTTC	CSARDLGEQYF
TRBD1	TRBV5-4	few	TRBJ2-2	TGTGCCAGCAGCTCTGCGACAGGGGGATTCTCCGGGGAGCTGTTTTTT	CASSSATGGFSGELFF
NA	TRBV3-1/TRBV3-2	once	TRBJ2-1	TGTGCCAGCAGCCCCACAGGTCCCACCTACAATGAGCAGTTCTTC	CASSPTGPTYNEQFF
TRBD1	TRBV28	NA	TRBJ2-3	TGTGCCAGCAGTTGGGGACAGGGAGGGACAGATACGCAGTATTTT	CASSWGQGGTDTQYF
NA	TRBV14	few	TRBJ1-1	TGTGCCAGCAGCCAGGGGCGGGTCGCCAGAGGGAACACTGAAGCTTTCTTT	CASSQGRVARGNTEAFF
NA	TRBV2	NA	TRBJ1-5	TGTGCCAGCAGTGGACAGAGTCGTAGCAATCAGCCCCAGCATTTT	CASSGQSRSNQPQHF
NA	TRBV10-2	NA	TRBJ1-5	TGCGCCAGCAGTTCGTTCCACAATCAGCCCCAGCATTTT	CASSSFHNQPQHF
TRBD1	TRBV7-9	NA	TRBJ2-1	TGTGCCAGCAGCTCCCGGACAGGGAGCGATGAGCAGTTCTTC	CASSSRTGSDEQFF
NA	TRBV6-5	NA	TRBJ1-5	TGTGCCAGCACCTTGGGAAGGGGTCAGCCCCAGCATTTT	CASTLGRGQPQHF
NA	TRBV3-1/TRBV3-2	NA	TRBJ2-7	TGTGCCAGCAGCCCCATGGTAATGGCGTCCGAGCAGTACTTC	CASSPMVMASEQYF
NA	TRBV7-9	NA	TRBJ1-2	TGTGCCAGCAGCCCATCCGGGACGGCCTATGGCTACACCTTC	CASSPSGTAYGYTF
TRBD1	TRBV2	NA	TRBJ1-1	TGTGCCAGCAGAGGACAGGGGGGGGACACTGAAGCTTTCTTT	CASRGQGGDTEAFF
NA	TRBV18	NA	TRBJ1-5	TGTGCCAGCTCACCGGGACGGGATCAGCCCCAGCATTTT	CASSPGRDQPQHF
NA	TRBV19	NA	TRBJ1-5	TGTGCCAGTAGCCGGGACGGGAGCCGCGGAGATCAGCCCCAGCATTTT	CASSRDGSRGDQPQHF
TRBD1	TRBV27	NA	TRBJ1-2	TGTGCCAGCAGTTCGGCAGGGGGAAATTATGGCTACACCTTC	CASSSAGGNYGYTF
NA	TRBV11-3	NA	TRBJ2-5	TGTGCCAGCAGCTTAGTCTGGGGGGCGCAGGGAGAGACCCAGTACTTC	CASSLVWGAQGETQYF
TRBD1	TRBV10-2	NA	TRBJ2-2	TGCGCCAGCAGGCGGACAGGGGACACCGGGGAGCTGTTTTTT	CASRRTGDTGELFF
NA	TRBV15	once	TRBJ1-1	TGTGCCACCAGCAGAGATTATACGGGTGAAGCTTTCTTT	CATSRDYTGEAFF
TRBD1	TRBV7-8	NA	TRBJ1-5	TGTGCCAGCAGCTTAAAAACCACAGGGGTGAGGATGGATTCGCAGCCCCAGCATTTT	CASSLKTTGVRMDSQPQHF
TRBD1	TRBV28	NA	TRBJ1-2	TGTGCCAGCAGTTTAATGGGGGACAGGGTTGATGGCTACACCTTC	CASSLMGDRVDGYTF
TRBD1	TRBV9	NA	TRBJ2-7	TGTGCCAGCAGCCTCGGGACAGAAGCCTACGAGCAGTACTTC	CASSLGTEAYEQYF
TRBD2	TRBV2	NA	TRBJ2-3	TGTGCCAGCAACGGTCCGGTTAGCGGGGGGGCCCTCAACACAGATACGCAGTATTTT	CASNGPVSGGALNTDTQYF
NA	TRBV29-1	once	TRBJ1-3	TGCAGCGTTGAAGTAGGGGCTGGAAACACCATATATTTT	CSVEVGAGNTIYF